This TCR beta chain was sequenced during a study of T cell changes during pregnancy in multiple sclerosis. Trimming shortened V by 1 base and J by 3 bases, and 10 bases separated the two germline ends. The V gene's germline CDR1 is SGHTA and CDR2 FQGNSA. The CDR3 loop spans 15 amino acids. Using immunoSEQ multiplex PCR, the repertoire was profiled, and TCRdb retains in-frame clones only, with some absent. The sample lists around 54,000 clones; nearly 95% were seen once. Sequencing used CD4+ T cells from peripheral blood mononuclear cells, obtained after pregnancy. The sequence came from a female donor in good health, enrolled as a control in a pregnancy study. The gene calls are TRBV7-2 and TRBJ2-1, with no clear D. DNA for the CDR3: TGTGCCAGCAGCTTAGGTCCCCCAGACTACAATGAGCAGTTCTTC. Translation: CASSLGPPDYNEQFF.